What follows are 28 T cell receptor beta chains derived from one specimen sequenced in a study of cytomegalovirus exposure and HLA in healthy donors (TCRdb year 2017). The library was produced with the immunoSEQ multiplex PCR assay. For the multiplex PCR, a mixture combining 60 forward primers for TCR Vbeta segments and 13 reverse primers for TCR Jbeta segments was used. The table comes from immuneACCESS by way of TCRdb, which keeps in-frame sequences with V and J called. Part of the clones is missing from these tables; in studies checked, under half for an unresolved V gene and the rest for unknown reasons. The sample has around 180,000 clones on record, under 85% of them singletons. The ten largest clones take up roughly 5.2% of the sample. Sequencing was performed on PBMCs. These receptors all come from a man between 18 and 29 years old in good health and CMV-seronegative.

The V gene is TRBV6-1, the J gene TRBJ2-5; 8 bases are a match to TRBD1. The J call may be mistaken, given a closer DNA end match to TRBJ2-7. Germline CDR1 MNHNS, CDR2 SASEGT. There are 15 residues in the CDR3. CDR3 nucleotide sequence: TGTGCCAGCAGTGGAATGGGACAGGAAACCTACGAGCAGTACTTC. Translation: CASSGMGQETYEQYF.

J is TRBJ1-2 and V is TRBV6-5; the D gene is possibly TRBD1 (5 bases). The V and J ends lost 1 base and 2 bases respectively, with 11 bases between them. The germline V gene has CDR1 MNHEY and CDR2 SVGAGI. The CDR3 is 15 amino acids. CDR3 amino acids: CASSYFGGGNYGYTF. The CDR3, as DNA: TGTGCCAGCAGTTACTTCGGCGGGGGGAACTATGGCTACACCTTC.

The chain employs TRBV19 and TRBJ2-1, with D perhaps TRBD2 (6 bases). Trimming pared 5 bases from V and 10 bases from J, leaving 9 bases between. Germline V CDR1 and CDR2: LNHDA, SQIVND (reference sequence). This CDR3 spans 11 amino acids. CDR3 nucleotides: TGTGCCAGTAGTTACGGACTAGAGCAGTTCTTC. This gives the protein CASSYGLEQFF.

The chain combines TRBV23-1 with TRBJ2-4; D perhaps matches TRBD1 (6 bases). TRBV23-1 is designated an ORF whose function remains uncertain. V lost 8 bases and J lost 7, with 15 bases in between. The CDR3 has 13 residues. This chain's CDR3 is CASPGRRGNIQYF. In DNA form, the CDR3 reads TGCGCCAGCCCCGGGCGAAGGGGGAACATTCAGTACTTC.

The chain couples TRBV18 to TRBJ2-1; TRBD1 agrees at 8 bases. This CDR3 spans 14 amino acids. V was pared by 3 bases and J by 7 bases, with 5 bases of the junction left unmatched. Germline-derived CDR1 and CDR2 are KGHSH and LQKENI. The DNA for the CDR3 is TGTGCCAGCTCACCTCCGACAGGGGCGAATGAGCAGTTCTTC. The encoded protein is CASSPPTGANEQFF.

V and J are TRBV29-1 and TRBJ2-2, with D possibly being TRBD1 (6 bases). In germline, CDR1 is SQVTM, CDR2 ANQGSEA. The V end was cut by 6 bases, the J end by 5 bases, with 10 bases between. This CDR3 region has 12 residues. The CDR3 nucleotides read TGCAGCGTCCTGGGGGCAACCGGGGAGCTGTTTTTT. This encodes CSVLGATGELFF.

This clone was found a few times. The gene calls are TRBV19 and TRBJ2-1; 7 nucleotides align to TRBD1. CDR3 length: 14 residues. J gave up 3 bases and V 5 bases, and 4 bases lay outside the gene matches. Per germline, CDR1 LNHDA and CDR2 SQIVND (reference sequence). CDR3 sequence (DNA): TGTGCCAGTAGTCCCAGGGGGTACTACAATGAGCAGTTCTTC. It is translated as CASSPRGYYNEQFF.

This chain joins TRBV28 and TRBJ2-1; TRBD2 is a possible D gene (5 bases). V gave up 8 bases and J gave up 7 bases, with 12 bases separating them. CDR3 length: 12 amino acids. Germline assignment: CDR1 MDHEN and CDR2 SYDVKM. The DNA for the CDR3 is TGTGCCAGCCGGGATTTGGGGAATGAGCAGTTCTTC. As protein: CASRDLGNEQFF. Variable domain in full (rest from reference TRBV28 and TRBJ2-1): DVKVTQSSRYLVKRTGEKVFLECVQDMDHENMFWYRQDPGLGLRLIYFSYDVKMKEKGDIPEGYSVSREKKERFSLILESASTNQTSMYLCASRDLGNEQFFGPGTRLTVL.

The chain carries TRBV9 and TRBJ2-2; the match to TRBD2 covers 8 bases. V shed 2 bases, J shed 7 bases, and the junction held 7 bases outside the gene matches. Germline V CDR1 and CDR2: SGDLS, YYNGEE. The CDR3 loop spans 15 amino acids. CDR3 loop: CASSVSGGPNGELFF. The DNA for the CDR3 is TGTGCCAGCAGCGTCTCGGGGGGGCCGAACGGGGAGCTGTTTTTT.

The chain employs TRBV11-2 and TRBJ2-1, with 10 bases lining up with TRBD2. The CDR3 consists of 16 residues. Germline V gene data show CDR1 as SGHAT and CDR2 as FQNNGV. V was pared by 5 bases and J by 8 bases, with 12 bases of the junction left unmatched. The CDR3 DNA is TGTGCCAGCAGCGTCCAGGCTCTAGCGGGAGTCTATGAGCAGTTCTTC. Encoded protein: CASSVQALAGVYEQFF.

This rearrangement joins TRBV28 to TRBJ1-1; 9 positions match TRBD1. CDR1 MDHEN and CDR2 SYDVKM come from the germline V gene. The length of the CDR3 is 13 residues. V was pared by 6 bases and J by 11 bases, with 10 bases of the junction left unmatched. CDR3 bases: TGTGCCAGCAGCTCCGGGACAGGGAGTCGCGCTTTCTTT. Translation: CASSSGTGSRAFF.

This sequence joins TRBV27 and TRBJ2-1, with D perhaps matching TRBD2 (5 bases). Trimming pared 0 bases from V and 10 bases from J, leaving 10 bases between. This CDR3 region has 13 residues. Germline lookup yields CDR1 MNHEY and CDR2 SMNVEV (reference sequence). The CDR3 DNA reads as TGTGCCAGCAGTTTATCGAACCGGAGGGAGCAGTTCTTC. Its protein product is CASSLSNRREQFF.

This clone appeared once. V is TRBV7-2 and J is TRBJ2-1; D ambiguous. The CDR3 extends over 14 amino acids. Germline lookup yields CDR1 SGHTA and CDR2 FQGNSA. V dropped 0 bases and J dropped 5 bases, with 8 bases sitting between them. In DNA form, the CDR3 reads TGTGCCAGCAGCTTAGCTCGGCAGGACAATGAGCAGTTCTTC. Translating it yields CASSLARQDNEQFF.

Points on this clone: In the same sample, other DNA sequences code for this CDR3. J is TRBJ2-7 and V is TRBV7-9, with D possibly matching TRBD1 (5 bases). The V and J ends lost 4 bases and 4 bases respectively, with 8 bases between them. Looked up from germline, CDR1 is SEHNR and CDR2 is FQNEAQ (reference sequence). This CDR3 region has 12 residues. The CDR3 is CASSSPGYEQYF. The DNA of the CDR3 is TGTGCCAGCAGCTCCCCAGGGTACGAGCAGTACTTC.

This chain uses TRBV6-5 with TRBJ2-4; TRBD1 matches 7 bases. This CDR3 has 15 residues. CDR1 MNHEY and CDR2 SVGAGI come from the germline V gene. Losses at the gene ends were 2 bases for V and 6 bases for J; bases not matched to a gene: 7. The CDR3 protein is CASSYRPGQLNIQYF. The CDR3 bases are TGTGCCAGCAGTTACCGACCGGGACAGTTAAACATTCAGTACTTC.

This clone was detected once. The junction differs from germline at one of its ends, possibly a read error. Other DNA sequences in the sample encode the same CDR3. This chain uses TRBV18 with TRBJ2-7; D unclear. The CDR3 is 13 amino acids. Germline values: CDR1 KGHSH, CDR2 LQKENI. CDR3 amino acids: CASSPEIIYEQYF. CDR3 nucleotides: TGCGCCAGCTCACCCGAGATTATCTACGAGCAGTACTTC.

The gene calls are TRBV12-5 and TRBJ2-4; unclear D gene. With 2 bases removed from V and 6 bases from J, the gap between germline ends came to 8 bases. The CDR3 has 13 amino acids. The germline V gene has CDR1 LGHNT and CDR2 FRNRAP. In DNA, the CDR3 is TGTGCTAGTGGTTTGTTGTCAGGAAACATTCAGTACTTC. It specifies CASGLLSGNIQYF.

The chain uses TRBV27 and TRBJ1-5; 7 bases are shared with TRBD1. Germline V lookup: CDR1 MNHEY, CDR2 SMNVEV (reference sequence). The CDR3 spans 14 residues. With V trimmed by 6 bases and J by 4 bases, 6 bases remained unmatched. CDR3 amino acids: CASRNAQGNQPQHF. CDR3 in DNA: TGTGCCAGCAGAAATGCACAGGGGAATCAGCCCCAGCATTTT.

The chain carries TRBV7-3 and TRBJ2-7; weak D call: TRBD1 (6 bases). Germline V lookup: CDR1 SGHTA, CDR2 FQGTGA. Trimming removed 5 bases at V and 4 bases at J, with 12 bases between. This CDR3 is built from 13 residues. CDR3 sequence reads: CASSTSQGYEQYF. The CDR3 coding sequence is TGTGCCAGCAGCACATCTCAGGGGTACGAGCAGTACTTC.

The chain combines TRBV28 with TRBJ2-3, with 8 bases fitting TRBD2. This CDR3 region has 14 residues. V was pared by 5 bases and J by 2 bases, with 3 bases of the junction left unmatched. Germline CDR1 MDHEN, CDR2 SYDVKM. The DNA of the CDR3 is TGTGCCAGCAGTCCGACTAGCGACACAGATACGCAGTATTTT. Amino acids: CASSPTSDTDTQYF.

The chain uses TRBV15 and TRBJ2-7; D remains ambiguous. The germline CDR1 and CDR2 sequences are LNHNV and YYDKDF (reference sequence). The V gene lost 0 bases and the J gene lost 3 bases, with 12 bases spanning the gap. The CDR3 is 15 amino acids. CDR3 sequence (DNA): TGTGCCACCAGCAGAGACCGCTATAGAATCTACGAGCAGTACTTC. Translating it yields CATSRDRYRIYEQYF.

CDR3 coding DNA: TGTGCCAGCAGCTTAGACCAGGGGCGCTATGGCTACACCTTC. Translating it yields CASSLDQGRYGYTF. This sequence joins TRBV11-2 and TRBJ1-2; a possible D gene is TRBD1 (6 bases). Trimming pared 0 bases from V and 4 bases from J, leaving 9 bases between. The CDR3 spans 14 residues. From germline, CDR1 is SGHAT and CDR2 FQNNGV.

The chain links TRBV7-2 to TRBJ2-3; 7 positions agree with TRBD2. Germline CDR1 reads SGHTA; CDR2 reads FQGNSA. The CDR3 has 15 amino acids. After removal of 3 bases from V and 1 base from J, the junction contained 4 bases not matched to a gene. The CDR3 is CASSLRGRGTDTQYF. For the CDR3, the DNA is TGTGCCAGCAGCTTGCGCGGGAGAGGCACAGATACGCAGTATTTT.

This sequence joins TRBV14 and TRBJ2-2; 12 nucleotides line up with TRBD2. After removal of 2 bases from V and 4 bases from J, the junction contained 8 bases not matched to a gene. This CDR3 has 18 amino acids. CDR1 is SGHDN, CDR2 FVKESK, per germline. The CDR3 coding sequence is TGTGCCAGCAGCCAACGACTAGCGGGAGTACATGGCACCGGGGAGCTGTTTTTT. The encoded protein is CASSQRLAGVHGTGELFF.

The gene calls are TRBV27 and TRBJ2-1; D perhaps matches TRBD2 (6 bases). Trimming removed 2 bases from V and 7 bases from J, with 12 bases in between. The germline gives CDR1 MNHEY, CDR2 SMNVEV (reference sequence). CDR3 length: 14 amino acids. CDR3 sequence: CASSLTGEANEQFF. In DNA, the CDR3 is TGTGCCAGCAGTTTAACGGGAGAGGCGAATGAGCAGTTCTTC.

The chain carries TRBV14 and TRBJ2-5; 15 bases are shared with TRBD2. The germline V gene encodes CDR1 SGHDN and CDR2 FVKESK. The CDR3 loop spans 15 amino acids. Losses at the gene ends were 5 bases for V and 4 bases for J; bases not matched to a gene: 2. CDR3 protein: CASSWGLAGGETQYF. CDR3 in DNA: TGTGCCAGCAGCTGGGGACTAGCGGGAGGAGAGACCCAGTACTTC.

The chain employs TRBV5-6 and TRBJ1-5; 7 bases are shared with TRBD1. The CDR3 sequence is 16 residues long. After removal of 2 bases from V and 4 bases from J, the junction contained 9 bases not matched to a gene. CDR1 and CDR2 (germline): SGHDT, YYEEEE. The CDR3, as DNA: TGTGCCAGCAGCTTCGGTGGGACAGAATTAAATCAGCCCCAGCATTTT. Residues: CASSFGGTELNQPQHF.

The chain's CDR3 is CASRKREGGEENIQYF. CDR3 DNA: TGTGCCAGCAGAAAGCGGGAGGGAGGGGAGGAAAACATTCAGTACTTC. The chain carries TRBV2 and TRBJ2-4; 10 nucleotides align to TRBD2. The V and J ends lost 6 bases and 5 bases, in that order; junction bases with no gene match: 10. This CDR3 is built from 16 residues. Germline loops: CDR1 SNHLY, CDR2 FYNNEI.